The T cell receptor (beta chain) under discussion was sequenced for a study of tumor-infiltrating lymphocytes in primary liver carcinoma. General observations from the study: In tumor-adjacent and tumor-blood pairs, overlap was lower than in tumor region pairs.

Reverse transcription of about 0.5 ug total RNA with a constant-region primer produced TCR beta cDNA. Each TCR beta library was derived from three nested multiplex PCR rounds that employed slightly modified ARM-PCR. TCRdb re-analysed the multiplex PCR reads in MiXCR, keeping a single row per CDR3 protein. The sample holds more than 85,000 distinct CDR3 sequences, approximately 82% seen once. Co-extracted RNA and DNA came from approximately 20-30 mg of unsorted bulk tissue. Comment on this clonotype: Its antigen remains unidentified. One end of the junction varies from germline; a read error may be responsible.

Sequencing was carried out using liver tumor tissue from sampling region 3. Specified subset: tumor region T3, left-lateral pole. The receptor's source is a man aged 40-49 years with primary liver carcinoma and hepatitis B virus infection.

CDR3 coding DNA: TGTGTCAGCAGCTTTCCCAGGTCTAGCGGGACCAAAAACATTAAGTACTTC. Translation: CVSSFPRSSGTKNIKYF. The rearrangement links TRBV11-1 to TRBJ2-4; 9 bases fit TRBD2. Germline CDR1 SGHAT, CDR2 FQDESV (reference sequence). The CDR3 totals 17 residues.